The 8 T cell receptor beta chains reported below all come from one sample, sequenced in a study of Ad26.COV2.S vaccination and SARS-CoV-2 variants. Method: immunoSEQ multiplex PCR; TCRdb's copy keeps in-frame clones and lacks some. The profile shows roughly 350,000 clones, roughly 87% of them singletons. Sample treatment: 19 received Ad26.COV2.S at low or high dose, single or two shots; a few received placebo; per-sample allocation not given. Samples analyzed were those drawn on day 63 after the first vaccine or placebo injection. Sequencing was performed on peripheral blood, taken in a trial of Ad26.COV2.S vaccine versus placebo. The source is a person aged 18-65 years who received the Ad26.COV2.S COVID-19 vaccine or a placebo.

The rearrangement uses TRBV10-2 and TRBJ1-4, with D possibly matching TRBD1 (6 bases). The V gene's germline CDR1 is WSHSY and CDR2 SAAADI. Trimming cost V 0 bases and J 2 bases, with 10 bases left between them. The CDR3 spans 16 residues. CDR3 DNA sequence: TGCGCCAGCAGTGAGTCGGCGGGGGGCACTAATGAAAAACTGTTTTTT. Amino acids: CASSESAGGTNEKLFF.

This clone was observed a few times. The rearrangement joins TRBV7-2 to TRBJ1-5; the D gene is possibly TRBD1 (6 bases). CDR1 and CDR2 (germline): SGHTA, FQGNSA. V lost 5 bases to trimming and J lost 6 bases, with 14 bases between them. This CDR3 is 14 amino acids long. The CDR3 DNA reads TGTGCCAGCAGCCCGAACAGGGTTGGTCAGCCCCAGCATTTT. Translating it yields CASSPNRVGQPQHF.

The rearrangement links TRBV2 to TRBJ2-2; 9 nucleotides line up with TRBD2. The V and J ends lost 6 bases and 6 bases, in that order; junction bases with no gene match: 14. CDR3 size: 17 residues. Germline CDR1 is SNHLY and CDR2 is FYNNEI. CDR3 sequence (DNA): TGTGCCAGCAGAGACCCGGAGGCGGGGGGGCCGGCCGGGGAGCTGTTTTTT. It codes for CASRDPEAGGPAGELFF.

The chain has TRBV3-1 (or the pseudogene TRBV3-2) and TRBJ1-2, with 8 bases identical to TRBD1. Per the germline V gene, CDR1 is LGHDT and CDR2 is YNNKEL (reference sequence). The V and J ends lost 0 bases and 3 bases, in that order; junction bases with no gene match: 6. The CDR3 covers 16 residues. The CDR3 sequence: CASSQDGSGGYYGYTF. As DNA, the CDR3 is TGTGCCAGCAGCCAAGATGGGTCAGGGGGCTACTATGGCTACACCTTC.

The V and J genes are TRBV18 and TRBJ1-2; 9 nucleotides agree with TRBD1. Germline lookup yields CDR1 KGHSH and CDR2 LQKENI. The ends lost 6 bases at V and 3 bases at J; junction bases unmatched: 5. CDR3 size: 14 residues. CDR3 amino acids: CASSWTGVDYGYTF. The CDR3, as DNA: TGTGCCAGCTCCTGGACAGGGGTTGACTATGGCTACACCTTC.

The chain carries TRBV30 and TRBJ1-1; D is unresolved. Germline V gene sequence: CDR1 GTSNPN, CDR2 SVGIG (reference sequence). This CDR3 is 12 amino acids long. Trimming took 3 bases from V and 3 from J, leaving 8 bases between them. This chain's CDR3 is CAWRVDYTEAFF. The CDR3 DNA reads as TGTGCCTGGAGGGTAGACTACACTGAAGCTTTCTTT.

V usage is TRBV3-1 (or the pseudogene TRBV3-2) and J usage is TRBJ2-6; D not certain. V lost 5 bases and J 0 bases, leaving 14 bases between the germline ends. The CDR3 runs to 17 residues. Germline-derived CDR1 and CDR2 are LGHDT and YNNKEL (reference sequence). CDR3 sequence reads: CASSLGSLTSGANVLTF. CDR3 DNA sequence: TGTGCCAGCAGCTTAGGGTCCTTGACCTCTGGGGCCAACGTCCTGACTTTC.

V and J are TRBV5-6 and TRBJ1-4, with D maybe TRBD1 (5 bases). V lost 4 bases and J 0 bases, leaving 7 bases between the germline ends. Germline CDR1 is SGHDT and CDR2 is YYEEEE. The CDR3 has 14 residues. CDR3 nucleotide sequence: TGTGCCAGCAGCGACAGTGCAACTAATGAAAAACTGTTTTTT. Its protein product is CASSDSATNEKLFF.